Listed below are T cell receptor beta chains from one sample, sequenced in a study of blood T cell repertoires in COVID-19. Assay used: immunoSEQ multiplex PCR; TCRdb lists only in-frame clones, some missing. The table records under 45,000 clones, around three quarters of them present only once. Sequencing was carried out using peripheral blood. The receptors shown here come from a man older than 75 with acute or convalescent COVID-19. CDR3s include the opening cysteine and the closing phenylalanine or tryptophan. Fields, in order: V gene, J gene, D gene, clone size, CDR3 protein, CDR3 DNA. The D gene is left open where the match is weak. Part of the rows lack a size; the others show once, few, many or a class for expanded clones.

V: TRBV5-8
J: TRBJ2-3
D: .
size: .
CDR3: CASSSSPSTDTQYF
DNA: TGTGCCAGCAGCTCTAGCCCGAGCACAGATACGCAGTATTTT

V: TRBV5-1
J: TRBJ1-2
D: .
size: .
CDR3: CASSLASRDGSGYTF
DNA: TGCGCCAGCAGCTTGGCCTCCCGGGACGGGAGTGGCTACACCTTC

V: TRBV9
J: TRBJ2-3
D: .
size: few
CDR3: CASSVQPEGAYTQYF
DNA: TGTGCCAGCAGCGTTCAGCCAGAGGGAGCATATACGCAGTATTTT

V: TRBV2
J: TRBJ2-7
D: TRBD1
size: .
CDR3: CASSGRDRGSYEQYF
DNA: TGTGCCAGCAGCGGCCGGGACAGGGGGTCCTACGAGCAGTACTTC

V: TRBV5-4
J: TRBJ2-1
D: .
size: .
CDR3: CASSLGLPGNEQFF
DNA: TGTGCCAGCAGCTTGGGACTCCCTGGTAATGAGCAGTTCTTC

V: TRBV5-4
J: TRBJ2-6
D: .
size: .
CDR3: CASRSSSRGVSSGANVLTF
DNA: TGTGCCAGCAGGAGCTCATCCAGGGGGGTTAGCTCTGGGGCCAACGTCCTGACTTTC

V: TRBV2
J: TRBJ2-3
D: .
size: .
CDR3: CASSPDGQLGTDTQYF
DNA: TGTGCCAGCAGCCCCGACGGACAGTTGGGGACAGATACGCAGTATTTT

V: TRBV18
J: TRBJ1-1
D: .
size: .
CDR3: CASSPVAIVNTEAFF
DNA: TGTGCCAGCTCACCAGTGGCCATTGTTAACACTGAAGCTTTCTTT

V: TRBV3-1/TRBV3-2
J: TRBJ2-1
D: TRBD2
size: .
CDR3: CASSQSTSGQFF
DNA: TGTGCCAGCAGCCAATCAACTAGCGGGCAGTTCTTC

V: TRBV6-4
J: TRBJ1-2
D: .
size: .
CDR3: CASSDSQGWGGYTF
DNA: TGTGCCAGCAGTGACTCACAGGGCTGGGGTGGCTACACCTTC

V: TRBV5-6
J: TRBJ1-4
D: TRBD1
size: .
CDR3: CASRGQHNEKLFF
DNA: TGTGCCAGCAGGGGACAGCATAATGAAAAACTGTTTTTT

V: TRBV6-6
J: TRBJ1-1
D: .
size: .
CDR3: CASIREQMNTEAFF
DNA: TGTGCCAGCATTCGGGAACAGATGAACACTGAAGCTTTCTTT

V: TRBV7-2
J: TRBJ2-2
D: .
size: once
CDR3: CASSLAGFGTGELFF
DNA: TGTGCCAGCAGCTTAGCCGGGTTTGGCACCGGGGAGCTGTTTTTT

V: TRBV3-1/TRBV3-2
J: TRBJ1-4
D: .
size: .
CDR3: CASSSSRQSTNEKLFF
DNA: TGTGCCAGCAGCTCCTCTCGACAGTCAACTAATGAAAAACTGTTTTTT

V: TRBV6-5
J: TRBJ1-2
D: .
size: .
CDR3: CASSGGGYGYTF
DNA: TGTGCCAGCAGCGGAGGTGGCTATGGCTACACCTTC

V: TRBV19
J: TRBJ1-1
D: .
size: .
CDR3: CASLHRAQGTEAFF
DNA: TGTGCCAGTTTACACAGGGCGCAGGGCACTGAAGCTTTCTTT

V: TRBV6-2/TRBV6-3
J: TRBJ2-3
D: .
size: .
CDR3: CASSRFLDTQYF
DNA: TGTGCCAGCAGCCGTTTTCTTGATACGCAGTATTTT

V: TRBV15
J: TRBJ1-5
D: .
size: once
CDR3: CATSRDGDQPQHF
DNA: TGTGCCACCAGCAGAGACGGGGATCAGCCCCAGCATTTT

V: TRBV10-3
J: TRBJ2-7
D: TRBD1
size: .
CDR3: CAISPGTGVGEQYF
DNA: TGTGCCATCAGCCCCGGGACAGGGGTAGGAGAGCAGTACTTC

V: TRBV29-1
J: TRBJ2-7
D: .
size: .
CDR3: CSVGQTEQYF
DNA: TGCAGCGTTGGACAGACCGAGCAGTACTTC

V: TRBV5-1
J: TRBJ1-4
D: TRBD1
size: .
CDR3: CASSLEGQLNEKLFF
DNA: TGCGCCAGCAGCTTGGAGGGACAGCTTAATGAAAAACTGTTTTTT

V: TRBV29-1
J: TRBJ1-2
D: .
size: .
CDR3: CSVNRVNGYTF
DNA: TGCAGCGTGAACAGGGTAAATGGCTACACCTTC

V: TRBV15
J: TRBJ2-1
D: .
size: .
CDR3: CATSRDRTRTNEQFF
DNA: TGTGCCACCAGCAGAGATAGGACAAGAACAAATGAGCAGTTCTTC

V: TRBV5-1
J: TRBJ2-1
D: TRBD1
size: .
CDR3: CASSLTGGFYNEQFF
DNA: TGCGCCAGCAGCTTAACAGGGGGCTTCTACAATGAGCAGTTCTTC

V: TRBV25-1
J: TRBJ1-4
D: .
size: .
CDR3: CASSIVQGYNEKLFF
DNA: TGTGCCAGCAGTATCGTACAGGGATACAATGAAAAACTGTTTTTT

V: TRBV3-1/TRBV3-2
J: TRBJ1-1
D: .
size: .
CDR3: CASSQVGGDTEAFF
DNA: TGTGCCAGCAGCCAAGTCGGGGGGGACACTGAAGCTTTCTTT

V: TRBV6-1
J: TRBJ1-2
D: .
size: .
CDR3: CASSDLTGRNGYTF
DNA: TGTGCCAGCAGTGACCTCACAGGGCGAAATGGCTACACCTTC

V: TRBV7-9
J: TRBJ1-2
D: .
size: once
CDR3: CASSLGSGGTPVGYTF
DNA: TGTGCCAGCAGCTTAGGGTCGGGGGGGACTCCTGTTGGCTACACCTTC

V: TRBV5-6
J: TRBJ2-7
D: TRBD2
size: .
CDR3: CASSTRLAGGPYF
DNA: TGTGCCAGCAGCACTCGACTAGCGGGAGGTCCGTACTTC

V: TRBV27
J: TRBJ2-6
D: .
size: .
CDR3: CASRGPLSGANVLTF
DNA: TGTGCCAGCAGGGGCCCCCTCTCTGGGGCCAACGTCCTGACTTTC

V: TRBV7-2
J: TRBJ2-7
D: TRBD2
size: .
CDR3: CASSLGDGGLYEQYF
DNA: TGTGCCAGCAGCTTAGGTGACGGGGGGTTATACGAGCAGTACTTC

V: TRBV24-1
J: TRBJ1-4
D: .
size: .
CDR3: CAADGKKLFF
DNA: TGTGCCGCCGACGGGAAAAAACTGTTTTTT

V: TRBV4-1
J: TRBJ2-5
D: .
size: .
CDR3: CASSQGSGQTQYF
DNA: TGCGCCAGCAGCCAGGGGAGCGGCCAGACCCAGTACTTC

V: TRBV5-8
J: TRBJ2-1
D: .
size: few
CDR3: CASTRTVSSYNEQFF
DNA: TGTGCCAGCACCCGGACAGTAAGCTCCTACAATGAGCAGTTCTTC

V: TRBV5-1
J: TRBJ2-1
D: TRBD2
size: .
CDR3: CASSLAGGLDEQFF
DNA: TGCGCCAGCAGCTTAGCGGGGGGGCTCGATGAGCAGTTCTTC

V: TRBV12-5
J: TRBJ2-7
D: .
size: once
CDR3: CARWDFVPEQYF
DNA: TGTGCTAGATGGGACTTCGTACCCGAGCAGTACTTC